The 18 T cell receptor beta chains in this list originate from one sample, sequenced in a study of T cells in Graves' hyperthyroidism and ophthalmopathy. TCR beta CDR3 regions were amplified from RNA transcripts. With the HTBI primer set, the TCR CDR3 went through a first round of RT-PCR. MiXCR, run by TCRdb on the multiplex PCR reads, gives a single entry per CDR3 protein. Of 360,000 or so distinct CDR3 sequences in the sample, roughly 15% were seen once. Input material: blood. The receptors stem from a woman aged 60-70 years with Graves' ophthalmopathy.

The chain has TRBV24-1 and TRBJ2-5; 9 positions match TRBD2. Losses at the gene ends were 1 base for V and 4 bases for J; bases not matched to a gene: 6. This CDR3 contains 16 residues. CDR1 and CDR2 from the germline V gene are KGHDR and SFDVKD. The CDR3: CATSDFGAGGSETQYF. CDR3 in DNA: TGTGCCACCAGTGATTTTGGAGCGGGAGGATCAGAGACCCAGTACTTC.

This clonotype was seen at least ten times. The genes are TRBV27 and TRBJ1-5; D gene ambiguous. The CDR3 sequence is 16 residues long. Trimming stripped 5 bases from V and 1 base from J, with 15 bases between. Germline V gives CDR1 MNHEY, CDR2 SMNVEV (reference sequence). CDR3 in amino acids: CASSPRGGNSNQPQHF. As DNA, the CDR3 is TGTGCCAGCAGTCCTCGGGGAGGGAACAGCAATCAGCCCCAGCATTTT.

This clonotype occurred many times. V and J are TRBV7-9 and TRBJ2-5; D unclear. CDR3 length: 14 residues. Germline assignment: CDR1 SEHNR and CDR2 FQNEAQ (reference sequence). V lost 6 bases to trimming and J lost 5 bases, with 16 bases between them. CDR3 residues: CASRLDGTRETQYF. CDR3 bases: TGTGCCAGCAGACTGGACGGAACTCGGGAGACCCAGTACTTC.

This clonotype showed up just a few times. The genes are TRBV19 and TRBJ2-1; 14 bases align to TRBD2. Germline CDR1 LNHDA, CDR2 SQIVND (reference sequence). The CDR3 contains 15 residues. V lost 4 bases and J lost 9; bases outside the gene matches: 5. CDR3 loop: CASSTTSGRASEQFF. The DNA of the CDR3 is TGTGCCAGTAGTACGACTAGCGGGAGGGCCAGTGAGCAGTTCTTC.

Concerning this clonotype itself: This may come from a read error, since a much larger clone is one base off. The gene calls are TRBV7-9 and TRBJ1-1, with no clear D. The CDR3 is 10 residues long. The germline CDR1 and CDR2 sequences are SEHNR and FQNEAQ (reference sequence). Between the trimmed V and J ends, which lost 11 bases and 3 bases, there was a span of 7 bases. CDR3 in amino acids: CAGGDTEAFF. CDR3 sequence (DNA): TGTGCCGGCGGGGACACTGAAGCTTTCTTT. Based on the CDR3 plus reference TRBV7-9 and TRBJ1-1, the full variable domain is DTGVSQNPRHKITKRGQNVTFRCDPISEHNRLYWYRQTLGQGPEFLTYFQNEAQLEKSRLLSDRFSAERPKGSFSTLEIQRTEQGDSAMYLCAGGDTEAFFGQGTRLTVV.

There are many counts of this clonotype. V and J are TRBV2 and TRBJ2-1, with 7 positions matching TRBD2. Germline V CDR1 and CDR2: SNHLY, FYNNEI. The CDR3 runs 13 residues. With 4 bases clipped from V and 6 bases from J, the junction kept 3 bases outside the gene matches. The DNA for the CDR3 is TGTGCCAGCAGTGGACTAGCTGTCAATGAGCAGTTCTTC. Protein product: CASSGLAVNEQFF.

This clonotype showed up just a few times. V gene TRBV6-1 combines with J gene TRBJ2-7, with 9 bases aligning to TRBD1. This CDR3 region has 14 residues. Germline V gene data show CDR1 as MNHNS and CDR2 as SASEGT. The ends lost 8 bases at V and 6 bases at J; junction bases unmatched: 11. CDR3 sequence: CASQREQGAGEQYF. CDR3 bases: TGTGCCAGCCAGCGGGAACAGGGGGCTGGCGAGCAGTACTTC.

The CDR3 region has the DNA TGTGCCAGTAGCCCTGTCGGGAGGGAGACCCAGTACTTC. Translating gives CASSPVGRETQYF. The gene calls are TRBV2 and TRBJ2-5; 7 nucleotides align to TRBD2. Germline V gene data show CDR1 as SNHLY and CDR2 as FYNNEI. V shed 9 bases and J 5 bases; nucleotides not matched to a gene: 9. This CDR3 region has 13 residues.

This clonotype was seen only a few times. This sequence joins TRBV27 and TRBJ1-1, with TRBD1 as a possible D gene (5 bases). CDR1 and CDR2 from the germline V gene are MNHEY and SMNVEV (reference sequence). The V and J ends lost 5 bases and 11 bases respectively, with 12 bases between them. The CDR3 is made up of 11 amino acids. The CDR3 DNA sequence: TGTGCCAGCAGTGCGGGGCTAGCTGCTTTCTTT. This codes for CASSAGLAAFF.

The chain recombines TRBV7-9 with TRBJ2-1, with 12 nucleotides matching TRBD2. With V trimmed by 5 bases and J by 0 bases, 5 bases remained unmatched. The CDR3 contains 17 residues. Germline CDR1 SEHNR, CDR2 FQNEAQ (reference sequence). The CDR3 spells CASSISTSGGSYNEQFF. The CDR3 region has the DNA TGTGCCAGCAGCATATCGACTAGCGGGGGCTCCTACAATGAGCAGTTCTTC.

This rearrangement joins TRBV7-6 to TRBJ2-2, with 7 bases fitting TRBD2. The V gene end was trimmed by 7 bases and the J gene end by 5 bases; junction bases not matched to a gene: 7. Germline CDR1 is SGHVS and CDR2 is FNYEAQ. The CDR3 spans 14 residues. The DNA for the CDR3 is TGTGCCAGCATGCGGGGGAGAGGAACCGGGGAGCTGTTTTTT. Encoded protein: CASMRGRGTGELFF. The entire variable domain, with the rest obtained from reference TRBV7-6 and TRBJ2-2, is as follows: GAGVSQSPRYKVTKRGQDVALRCDPISGHVSLYWYRQALGQGPEFLTYFNYEAQQDKSGLPNDRFSAERPEGSISTLTIQRTEQRDSAMYRCASMRGRGTGELFFGEGSRLTVL.

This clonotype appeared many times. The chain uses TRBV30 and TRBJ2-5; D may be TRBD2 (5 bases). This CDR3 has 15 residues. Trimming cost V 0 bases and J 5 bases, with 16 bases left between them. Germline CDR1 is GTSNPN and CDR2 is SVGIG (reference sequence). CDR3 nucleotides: TGTGCCTGGAGTGTACTGAGCGGTCCCCGGGAGACCCAGTACTTC. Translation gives CAWSVLSGPRETQYF.

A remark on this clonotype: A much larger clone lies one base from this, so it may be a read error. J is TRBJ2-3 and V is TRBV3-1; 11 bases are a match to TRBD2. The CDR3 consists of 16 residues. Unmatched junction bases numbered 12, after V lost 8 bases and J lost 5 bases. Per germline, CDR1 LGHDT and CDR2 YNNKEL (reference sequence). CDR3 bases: TGTGCCAGCGGCCCCCTAATAGCGGGAGGGCAAGATACGCAGTATTTT. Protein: CASGPLIAGGQDTQYF.

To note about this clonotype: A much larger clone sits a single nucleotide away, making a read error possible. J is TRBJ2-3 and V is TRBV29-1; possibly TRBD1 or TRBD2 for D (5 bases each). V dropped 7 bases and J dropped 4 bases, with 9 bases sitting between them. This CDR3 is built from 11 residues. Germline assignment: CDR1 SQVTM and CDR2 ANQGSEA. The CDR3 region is CSARGPDTQYF. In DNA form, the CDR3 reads TGCAGCGCACGGGGCCCAGATACGCAGTATTTT.

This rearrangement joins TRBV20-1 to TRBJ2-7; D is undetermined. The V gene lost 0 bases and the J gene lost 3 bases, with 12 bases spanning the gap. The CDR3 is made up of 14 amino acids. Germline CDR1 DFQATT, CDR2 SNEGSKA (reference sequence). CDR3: CSARDFRLNYEQYF. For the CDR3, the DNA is TGCAGTGCTAGAGATTTTAGACTGAACTACGAGCAGTACTTC.

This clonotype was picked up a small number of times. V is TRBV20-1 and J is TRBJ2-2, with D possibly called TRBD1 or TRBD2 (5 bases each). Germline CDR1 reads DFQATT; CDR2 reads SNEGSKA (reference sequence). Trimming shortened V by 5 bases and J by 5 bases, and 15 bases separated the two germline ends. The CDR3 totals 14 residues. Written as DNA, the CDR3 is TGCAGTGCTCCCCGGGACCTGGGAACCGGGGAGCTGTTTTTT. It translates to CSAPRDLGTGELFF.

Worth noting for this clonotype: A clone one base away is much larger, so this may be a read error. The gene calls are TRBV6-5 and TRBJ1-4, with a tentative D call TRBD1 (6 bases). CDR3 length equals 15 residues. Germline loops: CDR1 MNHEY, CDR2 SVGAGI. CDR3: CASSSLRTANERLFF. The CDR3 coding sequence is TGTGCCAGCAGTTCCCTCCGGACAGCTAATGAAAGACTGTTTTTT.

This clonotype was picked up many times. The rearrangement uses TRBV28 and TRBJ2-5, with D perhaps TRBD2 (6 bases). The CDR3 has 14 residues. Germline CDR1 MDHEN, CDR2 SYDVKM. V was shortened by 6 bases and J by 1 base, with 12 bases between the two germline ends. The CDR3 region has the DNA TGTGCCAGCAGCGACGGAGGGTTCCAAGAGACCCAGTACTTC. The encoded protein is CASSDGGFQETQYF.